This T cell receptor (beta chain) was recorded in a study of blood T cell repertoires in COVID-19. Study in general: T cells, B-cell-depleted T cells, or PBMCs supplied cDNA or gDNA.

Sequenced by immunoSEQ multiplex PCR; TCRdb stores in-frame clones only, minus some. Of 200,000 to 250,000 clones listed, around 82% are singletons. The germline gives CDR1 PRHDT, CDR2 FYEKMQ (reference sequence). J was trimmed by 3 bases and V by 4 bases; bases with no gene match: 5. The CDR3 extends over 14 amino acids. The chain uses TRBV13 and TRBJ2-7; 8 positions agree with TRBD1. The sequence was obtained from a woman of 80 years or more with active or convalescent COVID-19. Sequencing input: peripheral blood. The DNA for the CDR3 is TGTGCCAGCAGCTGGGACAGGAACATCTACGAGCAGTACTTC. It translates to CASSWDRNIYEQYF.